The count of the clone carrying this T cell receptor (beta chain) is one. The data were taken from a study of patients and donors after allogeneic stem cell transplantation. The germline V gene encodes CDR1 SEHNR and CDR2 FQNEAQ (reference sequence). The CDR3 is 14 amino acids. V shed 4 bases and J shed 0 bases, with 9 bases lying between them. TCRdb used MiXCR to reprocess the RT-PCR reads, holding one entry per CDR3 protein. The sample holds around 90,000 distinct CDR3 sequences, about 48% seen once. The sample consisted of blood, either unsorted or a sorted T cell fraction (not recorded which). The TCR sequence derives from a human donor who was either an allogeneic HSCT recipient or a stem cell or donor lymphocyte infusion donor (not recorded which). It is not recorded whose cells these are; they may come from a transplant donor. The chain combines TRBV7-9 with TRBJ1-1; the D is unclear. The CDR3 DNA follows: TGTGCCAGCAGCTCCATAATTTTGAACACTGAAGCTTTCTTT. Translated, it gives CASSSIILNTEAFF.